The T cell receptor beta chain described here comes from a study of identical twins. The study, taken as a whole, reports: Its conclusions, products of cross-sectional statistical analysis, did not come from following the same donors.

The cDNA had a unique molecular identifier and a template-switch universal primer site. One entry per CDR3 protein, called by TCRdb with MiXCR from the 5' RACE reads. The data show a few hundred thousand distinct CDR3 sequences, 6.5% to 9.5% seen once. The CDR3 is made up of 16 amino acids. V was pared by 1 base and J by 5 bases, with 8 bases of the junction left unmatched. Germline V gene lookup returns CDR1 DFQATT and CDR2 SNEGSKA (reference sequence). Healthy Caucasians supplied all donations. For this clonotype: Its antigen is not known.

These same data were also listed under a study on yellow fever vaccine responses in identical twins.

The sequence came from a woman aged 18-29 years in good health. This chain uses TRBV20-1 with TRBJ2-1; 10 positions match TRBD2. The sequenced material came from CD8+ T cells sorted from blood. The CDR3 DNA is TGCAGTGCTAGAGCGTTAGGACTAGCGGCACACAATGAGCAGTTCTTC. This translates into CSARALGLAAHNEQFF.